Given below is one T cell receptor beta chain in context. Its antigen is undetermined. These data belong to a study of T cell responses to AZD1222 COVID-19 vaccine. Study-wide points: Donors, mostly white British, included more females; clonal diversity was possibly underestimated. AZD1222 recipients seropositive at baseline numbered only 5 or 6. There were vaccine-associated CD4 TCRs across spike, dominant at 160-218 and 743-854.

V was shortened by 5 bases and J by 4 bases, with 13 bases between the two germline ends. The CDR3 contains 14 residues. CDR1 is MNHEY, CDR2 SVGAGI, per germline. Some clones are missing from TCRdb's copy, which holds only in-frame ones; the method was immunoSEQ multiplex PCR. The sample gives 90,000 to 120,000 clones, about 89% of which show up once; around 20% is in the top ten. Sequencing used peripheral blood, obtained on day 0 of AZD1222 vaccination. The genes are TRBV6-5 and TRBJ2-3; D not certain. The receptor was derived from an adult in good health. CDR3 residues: CASSPSFGPDTQYF. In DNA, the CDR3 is TGTGCCAGCAGTCCTAGTTTCGGTCCAGATACGCAGTATTTT.